This is a list of T cell receptor beta chains from one sample in a study of blood T cell repertoires in COVID-19. The table came from immunoSEQ multiplex PCR; TCRdb's copy has only in-frame clones and leaves some out. Of roughly 260,000 clones in the sample, roughly four fifths were seen once. Sequencing input: peripheral blood. These receptors were collected from a woman in her seventies with acute or convalescent COVID-19. Both conserved end residues are part of each CDR3. D genes are given only for firm matches. Clone size is not always given. Where it is, it says once, few, many or a class for expanded clones.

TRBJ1-5,.,TRBV2,TRBD1,CASSVDRVQPQHF,TGTGCCAGCAGTGTAGACAGGGTACAGCCCCAGCATTTT
TRBJ2-7,.,TRBV6-2/TRBV6-3,TRBD2,CASSWSREGEQYF,TGTGCCAGCAGTTGGTCCCGGGAGGGCGAGCAGTACTTC
TRBJ2-5,few,TRBV28,TRBD1,CASSPPGTGEGTQYF,TGTGCCAGCAGTCCGCCCGGGACAGGGGAAGGGACCCAGTACTTC
TRBJ2-1,.,TRBV6-1,TRBD2,CASSEGSSGTYNEQFF,TGTGCCAGCAGTGAAGGTTCTAGCGGCACCTACAATGAGCAGTTCTTC
TRBJ1-2,.,TRBV9,TRBD1,CASSEGSRDRGSFYGYTF,TGTGCCAGCAGCGAGGGGTCCCGGGACAGGGGCAGCTTCTATGGCTACACCTTC
TRBJ2-7,.,TRBV19,TRBD1,CATTPQPGQGTEQYF,TGTGCCACCACACCACAGCCGGGACAGGGGACCGAGCAGTACTTC
TRBJ1-2,.,TRBV6-2/TRBV6-3,.,CASSSPKLANYGYTF,TGTGCCAGCAGCTCCCCAAAGCTGGCTAACTATGGCTACACCTTC
TRBJ2-7,.,TRBV5-4,TRBD1,CASSALGQRIYEQYF,TGTGCCAGCAGCGCGTTGGGACAGAGGATCTACGAGCAGTACTTC
TRBJ1-1,.,TRBV19,TRBD1,CASSLIGQGVLNTEAFF,TGTGCCAGTAGTTTAATTGGACAGGGAGTTCTGAACACTGAAGCTTTCTTT
TRBJ1-2,.,TRBV12-3/TRBV12-4,.,CASSFWTAYGYTF,TGTGCCAGCAGTTTTTGGACAGCCTATGGCTACACCTTC
TRBJ1-5,.,TRBV7-2,TRBD1,CASSERTGINQPQHF,TGTGCCAGCAGCGAACGGACAGGGATCAATCAGCCCCAGCATTTT
TRBJ1-6,few,TRBV19,TRBD1,CASDPGQGVNSPLHF,TGTGCCAGTGACCCGGGACAGGGAGTAAATTCACCCCTCCACTTT
TRBJ1-3,.,TRBV5-1,.,CASSSDNSGNTIYF,TGCGCCAGCAGCTCGGACAACTCTGGAAACACCATATATTTT
TRBJ1-4,.,TRBV4-2,.,CASSQDRSGVNEKLFF,TGTGCCAGCAGCCAAGATAGGTCGGGGGTTAATGAAAAACTGTTTTTT
TRBJ1-1,.,TRBV11-3,.,CASSLGYNTEAFF,TGTGCCAGCAGCCTGGGCTACAACACTGAAGCTTTCTTT
TRBJ1-1,.,TRBV6-6,.,CASSPRQKNTEAFF,TGTGCCAGCAGCCCCCGACAGAAAAACACTGAAGCTTTCTTT
TRBJ2-5,.,TRBV6-2/TRBV6-3,TRBD1,CASSQPTGGVETQYF,TGTGCCAGCAGTCAACCTACAGGGGGCGTAGAGACCCAGTACTTC
TRBJ1-6,.,TRBV5-1,.,CASSLAPTGANSPLHF,TGCGCCAGCAGCTTGGCCCCCACAGGCGCTAATTCACCCCTCCACTTT
TRBJ1-5,.,TRBV6-5,.,CASTPGSGNQPQHF,TGTGCCAGCACTCCGGGGAGCGGCAATCAGCCCCAGCATTTT
TRBJ1-2,.,TRBV19,TRBD1,CASSLRDRDGYTF,TGTGCCAGTAGCCTCCGGGACAGGGACGGCTACACCTTC
TRBJ1-1,.,TRBV7-9,.,CASSPMGRGTEAFF,TGTGCCAGCAGCCCAATGGGAAGGGGCACTGAAGCTTTCTTT
TRBJ1-2,.,TRBV3-1/TRBV3-2,TRBD1,CASSQDLSGQIYTF,TGTGCCAGCAGCCAAGACTTGTCGGGACAGATTTACACCTTC
TRBJ2-3,once,TRBV7-7,TRBD1,CASSLGTVSTDTQYF,TGTGCTAGCAGCTTGGGGACAGTGTCCACAGATACGCAGTATTTT
TRBJ1-2,.,TRBV30,.,CAWSSTLGGDETPFDYGYTF,TGTGCCTGGAGCTCAACCCTAGGAGGGGACGAAACACCATTCGACTATGGCTACACCTTC
TRBJ1-1,.,TRBV6-5,.,CASSRHLEAFF,TGTGCCAGCAGCCGACACTTGGAAGCTTTCTTT
TRBJ1-5,.,TRBV29-1,TRBD1,CSAKQGAGQPQHF,TGCAGCGCTAAACAGGGGGCAGGTCAGCCCCAGCATTTT
TRBJ1-5,.,TRBV7-2,.,CASSLEGTPYSNQPQHF,TGTGCCAGCAGCCTAGAGGGGACACCTTATAGCAATCAGCCCCAGCATTTT
TRBJ1-1,.,TRBV28,.,CASSRTINTEAFF,TGTGCCAGCAGTCGGACAATTAACACTGAAGCTTTCTTT
TRBJ1-1,.,TRBV2,.,CASRASGTVGAEAFF,TGTGCCAGCAGAGCCTCAGGGACTGTCGGCGCTGAAGCTTTCTTT
TRBJ2-1,.,TRBV5-1,TRBD1,CASSPGQLGADEQFF,TGCGCCAGCAGCCCGGGACAGCTCGGGGCGGATGAGCAGTTCTTC
TRBJ1-2,.,TRBV20-1,.,CSASGGANYGYTF,TGCAGTGCTAGTGGAGGAGCTAACTATGGCTACACCTTC
TRBJ2-5,.,TRBV9,TRBD2,CASSGGGNRETQYF,TGTGCCAGCAGCGGCGGGGGGAACCGAGAGACCCAGTACTTC
TRBJ2-3,.,TRBV5-1,TRBD2,CASSPGGGGPEDTQYF,TGCGCCAGCAGCCCAGGAGGCGGGGGGCCAGAGGATACGCAGTATTTT
TRBJ1-3,.,TRBV5-8,.,CASSLALLGNTIYF,TGTGCCAGCAGCTTGGCACTGCTCGGAAACACCATATATTTT
TRBJ1-4,.,TRBV3-1/TRBV3-2,.,CASSVRGATNEKLFF,TGTGCCAGCAGCGTCCGGGGGGCAACTAATGAAAAACTGTTTTTT
TRBJ2-5,.,TRBV16,.,CASSQSDGGTQYF,TGTGCCAGCAGCCAATCGGACGGGGGGACCCAGTACTTC
TRBJ1-6,.,TRBV12-5,TRBD1,CASDRGDRGSSPLHF,TGTGCTAGTGATCGAGGGGACAGGGGAAGTTCACCCCTCCACTTT
TRBJ2-1,.,TRBV11-3,.,CASSLDQWQGSNEQFF,TGTGCCAGCAGCTTAGATCAATGGCAGGGTTCAAATGAGCAGTTCTTC
TRBJ2-7,.,TRBV7-9,.,CASRGQGYEQYF,TGTGCCAGCAGGGGGCAGGGGTACGAGCAGTACTTC
TRBJ2-1,.,TRBV4-2,TRBD2,CASSHGTSGGTYNEQFF,TGTGCCAGCAGCCACGGGACTAGCGGGGGCACGTACAATGAGCAGTTCTTC
TRBJ1-2,.,TRBV19,TRBD1,CASSIRTGGGGGYTF,TGTGCCAGTAGTATTCGGACAGGGGGCGGTGGTGGCTACACCTTC
TRBJ1-1,.,TRBV15,TRBD1,CATSRDRVRNTEAFF,TGTGCCACCAGCAGGGACAGGGTGAGGAACACTGAAGCTTTCTTT
TRBJ1-5,.,TRBV29-1,TRBD1,CSAWDRGQPQHF,TGCAGCGCCTGGGACAGGGGGCAGCCCCAGCATTTT
TRBJ1-6,.,TRBV27,TRBD1,CASSLSSGTGGNSPLHF,TGTGCCAGCAGTTTATCCTCTGGGACAGGGGGCAATTCACCCCTCCACTTT
TRBJ1-6,.,TRBV13,.,CASAPGTTASSYNSPLHF,TGTGCCAGCGCGCCGGGAACCACTGCAAGCTCCTATAATTCACCCCTCCACTTT
TRBJ1-2,.,TRBV4-3,TRBD1,CASSQDDGTGDGYTF,TGCGCCAGCAGCCAAGACGACGGGACAGGGGATGGCTACACCTTC
TRBJ1-3,.,TRBV2,TRBD1,CASSGDRYSGNTIYF,TGTGCCAGCAGTGGGGACAGGTACTCTGGAAACACCATATATTTT
TRBJ1-1,once,TRBV9,TRBD1,CASSVDGTVEAFF,TGTGCCAGCAGCGTAGACGGGACAGTTGAAGCTTTCTTT
TRBJ2-7,.,TRBV5-4,.,CASSPQGPYEQYF,TGTGCCAGCAGCCCCCAGGGCCCCTACGAGCAGTACTTC
TRBJ1-1,.,TRBV6-2/TRBV6-3,TRBD1,CASSSLISGGTEAFF,TGTGCCAGCAGTTCTCTAATTTCAGGGGGCACTGAAGCTTTCTTT
TRBJ1-2,.,TRBV5-4,.,CASSVAGAATNYGYTF,TGTGCCAGCAGTGTCGCGGGGGCGGCCACTAACTATGGCTACACCTTC
TRBJ1-5,.,TRBV2,.,CASKREQGPYQPQHF,TGTGCCAGCAAAAGGGAGCAGGGGCCTTATCAGCCCCAGCATTTT
TRBJ2-1,.,TRBV6-6,TRBD2,CASRRAVSGGAYNEQFF,TGTGCCAGCAGACGAGCAGTGAGCGGGGGCGCCTACAATGAGCAGTTCTTC
TRBJ1-5,.,TRBV3-1/TRBV3-2,.,CASSQGLNSNQPQHF,TGTGCCAGCAGCCAAGGGCTGAATAGCAATCAGCCCCAGCATTTT
TRBJ1-6,.,TRBV19,TRBD1,CASSEQGMLPLHF,TGTGCCAGTAGTGAACAGGGGATGCTGCCCCTCCACTTT